The clone carrying this TCR beta chain turned up a few times. Its antigen is not identified. Treatment meaning: oral pan-JAK inhibitor, 5-10 mg twice daily. PBMC-derived CD4+ and CD8+ T cells were sorted. V lost 0 bases and J lost 0; bases outside the gene matches: 7. The CDR3 runs to 17 residues. Per germline, CDR1 LGHNA and CDR2 YSLEER. The authors extracted RNA and reverse transcribed it into cDNA as the sequencing template. TCRdb's copy holds only in-frame clones and misses some; the assay was immunoSEQ multiplex PCR. This sample carries roughly 180,000 clones, roughly 53% of them seen once, and the ten largest clones take more than 10%. The sample is drawn from a study of CD8+ T cells in alopecia areata. Study-level results: Scalp clonality dropped significantly under tofacitinib, as did expanded CD8+ top-100 clones. Higher clonality was seen in lesional scalp than in normal scalp, especially in alopecia totalis/universalis.

Here the sequenced sample was CD8+ T cells sorted from blood, taken at week 24, from a patient treated with tofacitinib. The chain couples TRBV4-3 to TRBJ1-2; 7 bases match TRBD1. The receptor was derived from a human donor with alopecia areata. In DNA form, the CDR3 reads TGCGCCAGCAGCCAAGATTGGAGGCAGGGGGCTAACTATGGCTACACCTTC. As protein: CASSQDWRQGANYGYTF.